Each of the 25 T cell receptor beta chains below was sequenced from the same sample in a study of relationships among human T cell subsets. From mRNA, alpha and beta CDR3 regions were amplified using semiquantitative ARM-PCR. Tagged nested gene-specific primers were used first, then communal superprimers amplified exponentially. In TCRdb, the multiplex PCR reads were re-called with MiXCR into one record per CDR3 protein. The repertoire includes fewer than 2,500 distinct CDR3 sequences, around 40% of them detected once, and less than 55% sits in the top ten. The sample taken for sequencing was activated T cells sorted from blood. Subset noted: CD45RA-RO-CD69+ activated T cells. Receptors originate from a man between 35 and 55 years old in good health.

This clonotype is labeled as medium-sized (0.01 to 0.1%). The chain is built from TRBV11-2 and TRBJ2-3; tentatively, D is TRBD2 (5 bases). CDR1 is SGHAT, CDR2 FQNNGV, per germline. The CDR3 totals 15 residues. V lost 7 bases, J lost 4 bases, and 18 bases lay in between. CDR3: CASTPLATVSDTQYF. The CDR3 bases are TGTGCCAGCACCCCCCTAGCCACAGTTTCAGATACGCAGTATTTT.

The chain joins TRBV11-3 to TRBJ2-1; 13 bases match TRBD2. Trimming cost V 5 bases and J 5 bases; bases outside gene matches: 3. Germline assignment: CDR1 SGHNT and CDR2 YENEEA. The CDR3 runs 15 residues. CDR3 DNA sequence: TGTGCCAGCAGCGCCGGGACTAGCGGGAACAATGAGCAGTTCTTC. Protein product: CASSAGTSGNNEQFF.

The chain employs TRBV11-3 and TRBJ1-1; tentatively, D is TRBD1 (6 bases). CDR3 length: 16 amino acids. The V gene's germline CDR1 is SGHNT and CDR2 YENEEA. Between the trimmed V and J ends, which lost 3 bases and 1 base, there was a span of 15 bases. The CDR3 DNA sequence: TGTGCCAGCAGCTTGACCTGGGGGCACGGGAACACTGAAGCTTTCTTT. This translates into CASSLTWGHGNTEAFF.

This clonotype appeared a few times. V and J are TRBV27 and TRBJ2-1; TRBD2 agrees at 9 bases. The germline V gene has CDR1 MNHEY and CDR2 SMNVEV (reference sequence). After removal of 5 bases from V and 12 bases from J, the junction contained 5 bases not matched to a gene. This CDR3 comprises 12 residues. The CDR3 is CASSGGLARQFF. Here the CDR3 DNA reads TGTGCCAGCAGTGGGGGACTAGCACGGCAGTTCTTC.

This chain links TRBV27 with TRBJ2-3; D might be TRBD2 (6 bases). There are 15 residues in the CDR3. Trimming left V 0 bases short and J 1 base short, with 8 bases between. Germline CDR1 MNHEY, CDR2 SMNVEV (reference sequence). The CDR3 DNA follows: TGTGCCAGCAGTTTATCGGCTAGCGGCACAGATACGCAGTATTTT. This codes for CASSLSASGTDTQYF.

As to this clonotype: The conserved phenylalanine or tryptophan is not found at the CDR3 terminus, so this likely reflects a read error. The chain links TRBV12-3 or TRBV12-4 to TRBJ1-2, with D uncertain. Trimming took off 0 bases at V and 5 bases at J, with 16 bases between the two ends. CDR3 length: 16 residues. The CDR3 spells CASSLAGGPGMYGYTS. The CDR3 bases are TGTGCCAGCAGTTTAGCCGGCGGACCGGGGATGTATGGCTACACCTCC.

This sequence joins TRBV6-5 and TRBJ2-5, with 7 bases aligning to TRBD2. The CDR3 loop spans 12 amino acids. After removal of 7 bases from V and 3 bases from J, the junction contained 2 bases not matched to a gene. Germline V gene data show CDR1 as MNHEY and CDR2 as SVGAGI. In DNA, the CDR3 is TGTGCCAGCACCAGCGGGGAAGAGACCCAGTACTTC. It codes for CASTSGEETQYF.

This rearrangement joins TRBV4-1 to TRBJ2-4; D possibly corresponds to TRBD2 (6 bases). V shed 0 bases and J shed 1 base, with 13 bases lying between them. The germline V gene has CDR1 MGHRA and CDR2 YSYEKL. The CDR3 is made up of 17 amino acids. The CDR3 is CASSQESLRGAKNIQYF. The CDR3 nucleotides read TGCGCCAGCAGCCAAGAGAGTTTGCGGGGCGCCAAAAACATTCAGTACTTC.

In its sample, this clonotype is large. The chain has TRBV11-2 and TRBJ2-3, with D unresolved. The length of the CDR3 is 13 residues. CDR1 SGHAT and CDR2 FQNNGV come from the germline V gene. Trimming left V 5 bases short and J 3 bases short, with 9 bases between. CDR3 region: CASSPPQTDTQYF. For the CDR3, the DNA is TGTGCCAGCAGCCCTCCCCAGACAGATACGCAGTATTTT.

The rearrangement joins TRBV10-2 to TRBJ2-1; possibly TRBD1 for D (6 bases). This CDR3 is built from 15 residues. Trimming removed 2 bases from V and 5 bases from J, with 13 bases in between. The germline V gene encodes CDR1 WSHSY and CDR2 SAAADI. The CDR3 loop reads CASSEQLGTHNEQFF. For the CDR3, the DNA is TGCGCCAGCAGTGAGCAGTTGGGGACACACAATGAGCAGTTCTTC.

V gene TRBV27 combines with J gene TRBJ2-3; possible D gene TRBD2, 5 bases. Trimming removed 3 bases at V and 1 base at J, with 14 bases between. CDR1 MNHEY and CDR2 SMNVEV come from the germline V gene (reference sequence). This CDR3 has 16 amino acids. The CDR3 reads CASSFLSGMGTDTQYF. Here the CDR3 DNA reads TGTGCCAGCAGTTTTCTGAGCGGAATGGGCACAGATACGCAGTATTTT.

This clonotype turned up a few times. The DNA for the CDR3 is TGCAGCGTAGTAGGTTCACCCCTCCACTTT. Its translation: CSVVGSPLHF. This chain uses TRBV29-1 with TRBJ1-6, with D unclear. CDR3 length: 10 residues. Trimming stripped 6 bases from V and 9 bases from J, with 6 bases between. CDR1 is SQVTM and CDR2 is ANQGSEA in the germline V gene.

The rearrangement links TRBV11-2 to TRBJ2-3; TRBD2 agrees at 7 bases. The CDR3 loop spans 16 amino acids. V shed 5 bases, J shed 11 bases, and the junction held 19 bases outside the gene matches. The germline CDR1 and CDR2 sequences are SGHAT and FQNNGV. CDR3 protein: CASSTRSGEAQWGQYF. The CDR3 nucleotides read TGTGCCAGCAGCACCCGGAGCGGGGAGGCCCAGTGGGGGCAGTATTTT.

This clonotype was seen a handful of times. The chain employs TRBV11-2 and TRBJ2-1, with TRBD2 as a possible D gene (6 bases). This CDR3 comprises 17 residues. Trimming stripped 1 base from V and 7 bases from J, with 20 bases between. Germline values: CDR1 SGHAT, CDR2 FQNNGV. The CDR3: CASSLVPLAQRQNEQFF. The CDR3 coding sequence is TGTGCCAGCAGCTTAGTCCCGCTAGCGCAAAGGCAAAATGAGCAGTTCTTC.

The CDR3 region is CASSSPGQGNQPQHF. The CDR3 DNA follows: TGTGCCAGCAGTTCCCCGGGACAGGGAAATCAGCCCCAGCATTTT. V is TRBV28 and J is TRBJ1-5; TRBD1 matches at 9 bases. Germline CDR1 is MDHEN and CDR2 is SYDVKM. The V segment lost 4 bases and the J segment 4 bases; nucleotides outside the gene matches: 5. The CDR3 covers 15 residues.

V and J are TRBV2 and TRBJ1-1; tentative D call: TRBD1 (5 bases). There are 13 residues in the CDR3. V was cut by 9 bases and J by 7 bases, with 18 bases left in between. Germline CDR1 SNHLY, CDR2 FYNNEI. The CDR3 region is CASQGAGRGEAFF. In DNA form, the CDR3 reads TGTGCCAGTCAAGGGGCAGGCCGGGGTGAAGCTTTCTTT. Filled out from reference TRBV2 and TRBJ1-1, the complete variable domain reads EPEVTQTPSHQVTQMGQEVILRCVPISNHLYFYWYRQILGQKVEFLVSFYNNEISEKSEIFDDQFSVERPDGSNFTLKIRSTKLEDSAMYFCASQGAGRGEAFFGQGTRLTVV.

This clonotype is medium-sized. The chain is built from TRBV11-2 and TRBJ2-5; D uncertain. The germline V and J ends were trimmed by 5 bases and 5 bases, with 6 bases remaining between them. Germline CDR1 SGHAT, CDR2 FQNNGV. The CDR3 length is 11 residues. CDR3 nucleotides: TGTGCCAGCAGCCTCAAGGAGACCCAGTACTTC. Its protein product is CASSLKETQYF. Filled out from reference TRBV11-2 and TRBJ2-5, the complete variable domain reads EAGVAQSPRYKIIEKRQSVAFWCNPISGHATLYWYQQILGQGPKLLIQFQNNGVVDDSQLPKDRFSAERLKGVDSTLKIQPAKLEDSAVYLCASSLKETQYFGPGTRLLVL.

This rearrangement joins TRBV6-2 or TRBV6-3 to TRBJ2-7, with D perhaps given as TRBD1 or TRBD2 (5 bases each). The V gene lost 6 bases and the J gene lost 3 bases, with 18 bases spanning the gap. The V gene's germline CDR1 is MNHEY and CDR2 SVGEGT. The CDR3 has 15 residues. For the CDR3, the DNA is TGTGCCAGCAGCCCGGGACGGTCAAAACACTACGAGCAGTACTTC. It is translated as CASSPGRSKHYEQYF.

This sequence joins TRBV5-1 and TRBJ1-5; no clear D gene. From germline, CDR1 is SGHRS and CDR2 YFSETQ. Trimming cost V 0 bases and J 3 bases, with 7 bases left between them. This CDR3 has 14 residues. The CDR3 loop reads CASSLGETNQPQHF. Here the CDR3 DNA reads TGCGCCAGCAGCTTGGGTGAAACCAATCAGCCCCAGCATTTT.

This clonotype has only a few counts. The chain has TRBV11-2 and TRBJ2-7; a weak D match, TRBD1 (6 bases). V was pared by 5 bases and J by 1 base, with 21 bases between. Germline V CDR1 and CDR2: SGHAT, FQNNGV. The CDR3 loop spans 17 amino acids. DNA of the CDR3: TGTGCCAGCAGCCTCGAAGTCACCGGGACAACTTCCTACGAGCAGTACTTC. Translation gives CASSLEVTGTTSYEQYF.

This chain links TRBV4-2 with TRBJ2-5, with TRBD1 identical over 11 bases. J lost 5 bases, V lost 2 bases, and 4 bases had no gene match. The CDR3 consists of 15 residues. Germline CDR1 LGHNA, CDR2 YNFKEQ. The CDR3 region is CASSQKGQGDETQYF. CDR3 bases: TGTGCCAGCAGCCAAAAGGGACAGGGGGATGAGACCCAGTACTTC.

The gene calls are TRBV11-2 and TRBJ2-1; no reliable D call. Looked up from germline, CDR1 is SGHAT and CDR2 is FQNNGV. The CDR3 runs 13 residues. Trimming left V 0 bases short and J 8 bases short, with 8 bases between. CDR3 in amino acids: CASSLDLGYEQFF. The CDR3 coding sequence is TGTGCCAGCAGCTTAGATCTCGGTTATGAGCAGTTCTTC.

V and J are TRBV28 and TRBJ2-7, with 7 bases lining up with TRBD1. The CDR3 consists of 14 residues. V was pared by 5 bases and J by 12 bases, with 16 bases of the junction left unmatched. CDR1 MDHEN and CDR2 SYDVKM come from the germline V gene. CDR3 in amino acids: CASSTSGTAGFVYF. CDR3 nucleotides: TGTGCCAGCAGTACCTCCGGGACAGCCGGTTTCGTGTACTTC. Full variable domain (missing parts from reference TRBV28 and TRBJ2-7): DVKVTQSSRYLVKRTGEKVFLECVQDMDHENMFWYRQDPGLGLRLIYFSYDVKMKEKGDIPEGYSVSREKKERFSLILESASTNQTSMYLCASSTSGTAGFVYFGPGTRLTVT.

This clonotype was recorded a few times. CDR3 sequence: CASSPRAGQGHNEQFF. CDR3 nucleotide sequence: TGTGCCAGCAGCCCTAGGGCGGGACAGGGACACAATGAGCAGTTCTTC. The chain joins TRBV7-9 to TRBJ2-1, with 9 bases that match TRBD1. Germline CDR1 reads SEHNR; CDR2 reads FQNEAQ (reference sequence). The CDR3 runs to 16 residues. J was trimmed by 5 bases and V by 5 bases; bases with no gene match: 10.

The rearrangement links TRBV6-5 to TRBJ2-1; 7 bases line up with TRBD2. CDR1 and CDR2 (germline): MNHEY, SVGAGI. V gave up 6 bases and J gave up 0 bases; unmatched junction bases: 5. This CDR3 spans 15 amino acids. The chain's CDR3 is CASRSSGSSYNEQFF. The CDR3 nucleotides read TGTGCCAGCAGGTCTAGCGGTTCCTCCTACAATGAGCAGTTCTTC.